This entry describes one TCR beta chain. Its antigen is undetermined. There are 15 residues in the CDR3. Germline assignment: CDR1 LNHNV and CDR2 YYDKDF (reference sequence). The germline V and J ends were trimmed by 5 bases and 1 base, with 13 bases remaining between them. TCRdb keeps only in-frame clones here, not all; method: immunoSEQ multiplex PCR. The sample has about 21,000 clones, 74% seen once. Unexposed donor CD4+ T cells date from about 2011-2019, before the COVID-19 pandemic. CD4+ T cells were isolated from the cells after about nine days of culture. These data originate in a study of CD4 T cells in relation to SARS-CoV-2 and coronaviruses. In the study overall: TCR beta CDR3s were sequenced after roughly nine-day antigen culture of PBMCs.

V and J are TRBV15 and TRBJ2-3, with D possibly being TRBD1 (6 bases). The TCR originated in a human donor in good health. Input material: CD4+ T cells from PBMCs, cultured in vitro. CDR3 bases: TGTGCCACCAGCTCAAGTCGACAGGGCACAGATACGCAGTATTTT. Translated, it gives CATSSSRQGTDTQYF. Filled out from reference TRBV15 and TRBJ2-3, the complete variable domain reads DAMVIQNPRYQVTQFGKPVTLSCSQTLNHNVMYWYQQKSSQAPKLLFHYYDKDFNNEADTPDNFQSRRPNTSFCFLDIRSPGLGDTAMYLCATSSSRQGTDTQYFGPGTRLTVL.